Presented here are 9 T cell receptor beta chains from one specimen sequenced in a study of blood T cell repertoires in COVID-19. Repertoires were generated with immunoSEQ multiplex PCR, while TCRdb's copy carries only in-frame clones and drops some. The sample holds about 290,000 clones, 70% to 90% seen once. Material for sequencing was peripheral blood. The receptor set was obtained from a woman in her fifties or sixties with active or convalescent COVID-19.

This chain connects TRBV5-5 to TRBJ2-7; the match to TRBD1 covers 9 bases. CDR3 length equals 16 residues. After removal of 0 bases from V and 6 bases from J, the junction contained 10 bases not matched to a gene. The V gene's germline CDR1 is SGHKS and CDR2 YYEKEE (reference sequence). The CDR3 sequence: CASSLGLGQGFREQYF. In DNA, the CDR3 is TGTGCCAGCAGCTTGGGTTTGGGACAGGGCTTTCGCGAGCAGTACTTC.

The V gene is TRBV21-1, the J gene TRBJ1-1; TRBD1, the D gene given by the table, was not confirmed from the DNA. TRBV21-1 corresponds to a pseudogene. The CDR3 extends over 15 amino acids. CDR3 residues: CASSSHRGRDTEAFF. CDR3 coding DNA: TGTGCCAGCAGCAGTCACAGGGGGCGGGACACTGAAGCTTTCTTT.

This clone occurred once. V gene TRBV19 combines with J gene TRBJ2-7, with 7 bases aligning to TRBD1. The V gene's germline CDR1 is LNHDA and CDR2 SQIVND (reference sequence). The CDR3 spans 14 residues. With V trimmed by 6 bases and J by 6 bases, 11 bases remained unmatched. The CDR3: CASSSINRGGEQYF. CDR3 DNA sequence: TGTGCCAGTAGCTCTATTAACAGGGGTGGCGAGCAGTACTTC. The full variable domain, in which reference TRBV19 and TRBJ2-7 provide the parts outside the CDR3, is DGGITQSPKYLFRKEGQNVTLSCEQNLNHDAMYWYRQDPGQGLRLIYYSQIVNDFQKGDIAEGYSVSREKKESFPLTVTSAQKNPTAFYLCASSSINRGGEQYFGPGTRLTVT.

The CDR3 DNA is TGTGCCTCATGGACAGGGGGCAGGGGTGACTATGGCTACACCTTC. Its protein is CASWTGGRGDYGYTF. The chain joins TRBV28 to TRBJ1-2; 11 nucleotides line up with TRBD1. CDR3 size: 15 residues. CDR1 is MDHEN and CDR2 is SYDVKM in the germline V gene. V was clipped by 11 bases and J by 3 bases; unmatched bases: 11.

This rearrangement joins TRBV6-5 to TRBJ1-1, with D perhaps TRBD1 (5 bases). CDR1 is MNHEY and CDR2 is SVGAGI in the germline V gene. This CDR3 has 15 residues. The V end was cut by 2 bases, the J end by 7 bases, with 17 bases between. CDR3 region: CASSYAAGLLNEAFF. The CDR3 DNA sequence: TGTGCCAGCAGTTACGCGGCAGGGCTCCTCAATGAAGCTTTCTTT.

The rearrangement uses TRBV27 and TRBJ2-1; TRBD2 matches 10 bases. Looked up from germline, CDR1 is MNHEY and CDR2 is SMNVEV (reference sequence). The CDR3 is 16 amino acids. The ends lost 7 bases at V and 9 bases at J; junction bases unmatched: 15. The CDR3 reads CASTAPPSGRRGEQFF. In DNA, the CDR3 is TGTGCCAGCACCGCGCCCCCTAGCGGGAGACGGGGTGAGCAGTTCTTC.

The rearrangement links TRBV5-1 to TRBJ1-2; no clear D gene. Trimming stripped 0 bases from V and 4 bases from J, with 7 bases between. The CDR3 contains 13 residues. The germline V gene has CDR1 SGHRS and CDR2 YFSETQ. The CDR3 region has the DNA TGCGCCAGCAGCTTGGGACTAACCTATGGCTACACCTTC. Translating gives CASSLGLTYGYTF. Complete variable domain (other parts from reference TRBV5-1 and TRBJ1-2): KAGVTQTPRYLIKTRGQQVTLSCSPISGHRSVSWYQQTPGQGLQFLFEYFSETQRNKGNFPGRFSGRQFSNSRSEMNVSTLELGDSALYLCASSLGLTYGYTFGSGTRLTVV.

The V call is TRBV6-5, the J call TRBJ1-1; D is unclear. Trimming pared 2 bases from V and 4 bases from J, leaving 11 bases between. The length of the CDR3 is 14 residues. Germline CDR1 and CDR2: MNHEY and SVGAGI. The CDR3 DNA follows: TGTGCCAGCAGTTACCTGCGGTTGGGCACTGAAGCTTTCTTT. This translates into CASSYLRLGTEAFF.

The chain joins TRBV16 to TRBJ1-2, with 8 nucleotides matching TRBD1. The CDR3 contains 14 residues. The ends lost 5 bases at V and 8 bases at J; junction bases unmatched: 10. CDR1 and CDR2 (germline): KGHSY, FQNENV. The DNA for the CDR3 is TGTGCCAGCAGCGTTACGCAGGGGGCTCTCGGCTACACCTTC. It is translated as CASSVTQGALGYTF.